This is a list of T cell receptor beta chains from one sample in a study of regulatory and conventional T cells in RAG deficiency. This table comes from immunoSEQ multiplex PCR, and its TCRdb copy is limited to in-frame clones, with some not included. This sample yields about 5,500 clones, of which about 90% are seen a single time; roughly half belongs to the top ten. Material: CD8+ T cells sorted from blood. These receptor sequences come from a human donor with RAG deficiency presenting as severe combined immunodeficiency. Both conserved end residues are part of each CDR3. D genes are given only for firm matches.

CDR3aa: CASSQSQVRYSGANVLTF
CDR3nt: TGCGCCAGCAGCCAAAGCCAAGTGAGGTACTCTGGGGCCAACGTCCTGACTTTC
v_gene: TRBV4-3
d_gene: -
j_gene: TRBJ2-6

CDR3aa: CASSLSMNTEAFF
CDR3nt: TGTGCCAGCAGTTTATCGATGAACACTGAAGCTTTCTTT
v_gene: TRBV27
d_gene: -
j_gene: TRBJ1-1

CDR3aa: CASSIDASGSTDTQYF
CDR3nt: TGTGCCAGTAGTATAGACGCTAGCGGGAGCACAGATACGCAGTATTTT
v_gene: TRBV19
d_gene: TRBD2
j_gene: TRBJ2-3

CDR3aa: CASSGTNSYEQYF
CDR3nt: TGTGCCAGCAGCGGGACAAACTCCTACGAGCAGTACTTC
v_gene: TRBV9
d_gene: -
j_gene: TRBJ2-7

CDR3aa: CASSLRGPQETQYF
CDR3nt: TGTGCCAGCAGCTTAAGGGGTCCTCAAGAGACCCAGTACTTC
v_gene: TRBV7-9
d_gene: -
j_gene: TRBJ2-5

CDR3aa: CASSLEDGSSYNEQFF
CDR3nt: TGTGCCAGCAGTTTAGAGGACGGTAGCTCCTACAATGAGCAGTTCTTC
v_gene: TRBV28
d_gene: -
j_gene: TRBJ2-1

CDR3aa: CASSVGLAGLQETQYF
CDR3nt: TGTGCCAGCAGCGTGGGGCTAGCGGGACTACAAGAGACCCAGTACTTC
v_gene: TRBV9
d_gene: TRBD2
j_gene: TRBJ2-5

CDR3aa: CASSLRHDEQFF
CDR3nt: TGTGCCAGCAGTTTACGACACGATGAGCAGTTCTTC
v_gene: TRBV27
d_gene: -
j_gene: TRBJ2-1

CDR3aa: CAVGQGLWETQYF
CDR3nt: TGTGCCGTTGGACAGGGGCTTTGGGAGACCCAGTACTTC
v_gene: TRBV25-1
d_gene: TRBD1
j_gene: TRBJ2-5

CDR3aa: CASSSGGQETQYF
CDR3nt: TGTGCCAGCAGCTCAGGGGGCCAAGAGACCCAGTACTTC
v_gene: TRBV7-3
d_gene: TRBD1
j_gene: TRBJ2-5

CDR3aa: CASSNIAGQGQETQYF
CDR3nt: TGTGCCAGCAGTAACATTGCGGGACAGGGGCAAGAGACCCAGTACTTC
v_gene: TRBV28
d_gene: TRBD1
j_gene: TRBJ2-5